The T cell receptor beta chain under discussion was sequenced for a study of T cell clones after liver transplantation. Study overall: TCRbeta sequencing after a pre-transplant mixed lymphocyte reaction identified graft-donor-reactive clones, later tracked in post-transplant blood.

Sequencing used immunoSEQ multiplex PCR; TCRdb keeps in-frame clones, though not all of them. The data show under 60,000 clones, approximately 77% seen once. This receptor was identified in a human patient who received a liver transplant. Some of these T cells may belong to the graft donor. This material consisted of CD4+ T cells from blood, taken at the 22-month timepoint.

For the CDR3, the DNA is TGTGCCAGTAGTGGACAGCCGTCCTACGAGCAGTACTTC. As protein: CASSGQPSYEQYF. The V gene is TRBV19, the J gene TRBJ2-7; a weak D match, TRBD1 (6 bases). This CDR3 spans 13 amino acids. V was clipped by 5 bases and J by 1 base, with 9 bases between them. The germline V gene encodes CDR1 LNHDA and CDR2 SQIVND (reference sequence).